What follows describes a single T cell receptor (beta chain). The data derive from a study of control samples from healthy donors and cancer patients. Here immunoSEQ multiplex PCR was the method, and the copy in TCRdb shows in-frame clones only, minus some. The sample has 150,000 or so clones, 80% to 90% seen once. The germline CDR1 and CDR2 sequences are MNHEY and SMNVEV (reference sequence). Trimming took off 2 bases at V and 0 bases at J, with 8 bases between the two ends. CDR3 length: 16 residues. Source material: blood. V and J are TRBV27 and TRBJ1-6; maybe TRBD1 (6 bases). This clonotype was sampled from a man younger than 35 in good health. The CDR3 sequence: CASSLGQSSYNSPLHF. The CDR3 DNA is TGTGCCAGCAGTTTAGGACAGAGCTCCTATAATTCACCCCTCCACTTT.